This T cell receptor beta chain emerged from a study of cytomegalovirus exposure and HLA in healthy donors. Whole-study findings and limits: The authors judged a highly shared variant cluster likely a sequencing artifact.

CDR1 SQVTM and CDR2 ANQGSEA come from the germline V gene. V was clipped by 1 base and J by 7 bases, with 5 bases between them. CDR3 length: 11 residues. The PCR was carried out with 60 Vbeta primers and 13 Jbeta primers. This table comes from immunoSEQ multiplex PCR, and its TCRdb copy is limited to in-frame clones, with some not included. This sample carries tens of thousands of clones, roughly 77% of them seen once, and the ten largest clones take roughly 15%. This clone came up once. The antigen is undetermined. Source material: PBMCs. This chain uses TRBV29-1 with TRBJ1-3; D ambiguous. The source is a woman aged 40 to 50 in good health and CMV-seropositive. The CDR3 loop is CSVEGENTIYF. The CDR3 DNA reads TGCAGCGTTGAAGGGGAGAACACCATATATTTT.